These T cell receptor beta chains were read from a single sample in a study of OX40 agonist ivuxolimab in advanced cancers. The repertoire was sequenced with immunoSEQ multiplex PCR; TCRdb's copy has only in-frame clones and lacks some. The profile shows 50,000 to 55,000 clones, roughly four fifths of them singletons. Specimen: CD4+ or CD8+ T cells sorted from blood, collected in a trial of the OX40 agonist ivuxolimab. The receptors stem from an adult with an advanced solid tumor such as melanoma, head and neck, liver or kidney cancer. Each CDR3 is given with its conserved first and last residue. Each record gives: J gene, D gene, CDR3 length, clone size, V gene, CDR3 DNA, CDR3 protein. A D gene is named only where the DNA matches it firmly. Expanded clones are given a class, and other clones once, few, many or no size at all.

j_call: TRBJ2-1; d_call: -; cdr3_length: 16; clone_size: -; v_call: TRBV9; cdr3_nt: TGTGCCAGCAGCGTAGCTACGGCCAGGACGGGCAATGAGCAGTTCTTC; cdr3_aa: CASSVATARTGNEQFF
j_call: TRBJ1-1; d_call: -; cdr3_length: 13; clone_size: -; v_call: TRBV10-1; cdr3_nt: TGCGCCAGCAAAATAGACTTAGAGTCTGAAGCTTTCTTT; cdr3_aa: CASKIDLESEAFF
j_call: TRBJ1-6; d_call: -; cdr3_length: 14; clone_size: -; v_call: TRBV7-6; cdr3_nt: TGTGCCAGCAGCTTAGAGGCCAGGGATTCACCCCTCCACTTT; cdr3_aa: CASSLEARDSPLHF
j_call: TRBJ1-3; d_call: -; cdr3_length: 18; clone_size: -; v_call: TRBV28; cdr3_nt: -; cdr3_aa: CASSLFGAGGTFGNTIYF
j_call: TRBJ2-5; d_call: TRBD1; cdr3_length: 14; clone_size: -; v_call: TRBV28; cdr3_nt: TGTGCCAGCAGTCCCGTGACAGGGGTAGAGACCCAGTACTTC; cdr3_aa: CASSPVTGVETQYF
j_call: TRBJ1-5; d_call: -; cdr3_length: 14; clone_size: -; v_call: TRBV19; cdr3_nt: TGTGCCAGTAAGGCACAGGGAAGCAATCAGCCCCAGCATTTT; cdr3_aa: CASKAQGSNQPQHF
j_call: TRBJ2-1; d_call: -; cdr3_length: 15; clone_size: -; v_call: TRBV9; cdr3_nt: TGTGCCAGCAGCGTTAACCGGGACCGGGTTAATGAGCAGTTCTTC; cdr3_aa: CASSVNRDRVNEQFF
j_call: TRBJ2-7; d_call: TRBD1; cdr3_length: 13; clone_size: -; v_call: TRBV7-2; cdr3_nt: TGTGCCAGCAGCTTACGGACAGGGGTCGAGCAGTACTTC; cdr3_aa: CASSLRTGVEQYF
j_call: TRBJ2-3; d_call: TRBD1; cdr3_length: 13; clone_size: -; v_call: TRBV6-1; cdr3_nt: TGTGCCAGCAGTGATATTACAGGGGGCACGCAGTATTTT; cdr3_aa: CASSDITGGTQYF
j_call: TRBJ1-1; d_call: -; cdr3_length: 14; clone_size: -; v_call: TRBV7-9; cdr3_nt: TGTGCCAGCAGCTTGGGGTTGGTGAACACTGAAGCTTTCTTT; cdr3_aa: CASSLGLVNTEAFF
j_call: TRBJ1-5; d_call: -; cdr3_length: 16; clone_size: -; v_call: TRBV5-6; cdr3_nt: TGTGCCAGCAGCTTGTACAAGGGCAGGGACAATCAGCCCCAGCATTTT; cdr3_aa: CASSLYKGRDNQPQHF
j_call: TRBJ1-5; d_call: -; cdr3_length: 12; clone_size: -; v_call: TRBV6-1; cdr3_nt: TGTGCCAGCAGGGCCCCAAATCAGCCCCAGCATTTT; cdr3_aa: CASRAPNQPQHF
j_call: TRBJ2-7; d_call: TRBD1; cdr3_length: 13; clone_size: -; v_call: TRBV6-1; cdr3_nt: TGTGCCAGCAGTCCGACAGGGTCCTACGAGCAGTACTTC; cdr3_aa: CASSPTGSYEQYF
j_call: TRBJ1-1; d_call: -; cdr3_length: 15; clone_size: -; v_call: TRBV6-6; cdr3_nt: TGTGCCAGCAGTCGGAGAGGCAGCAGCGGCACTGAAGCTTTCTTT; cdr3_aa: CASSRRGSSGTEAFF
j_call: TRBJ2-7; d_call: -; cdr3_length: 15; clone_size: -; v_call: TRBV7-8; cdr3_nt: TGTGCCAGCAGCCGGGTAGTGGCGGGGCGGCACGAGCAGTACTTC; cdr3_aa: CASSRVVAGRHEQYF
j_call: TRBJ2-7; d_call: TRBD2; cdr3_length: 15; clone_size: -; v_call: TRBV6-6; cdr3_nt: TGTGCCAGCAGTAGGGACCAGCGGGGGCCCTACGAGCAGTACTTC; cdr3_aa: CASSRDQRGPYEQYF
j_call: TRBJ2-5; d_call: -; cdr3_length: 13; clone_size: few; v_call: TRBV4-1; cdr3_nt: TGCGCCAGCAGCCTCCTAAACGGGGAGACCCAGTACTTC; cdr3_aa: CASSLLNGETQYF
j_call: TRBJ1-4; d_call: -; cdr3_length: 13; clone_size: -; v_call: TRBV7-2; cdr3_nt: TGTGCCAGCAGCTTAAGTTATAATGAAAAACTGTTTTTT; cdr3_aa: CASSLSYNEKLFF
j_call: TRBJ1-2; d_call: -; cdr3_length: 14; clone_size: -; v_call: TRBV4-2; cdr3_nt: TGTGCCAGCAGCCAAGATCAGGGGTCGAATGGCTACACCTTC; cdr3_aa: CASSQDQGSNGYTF
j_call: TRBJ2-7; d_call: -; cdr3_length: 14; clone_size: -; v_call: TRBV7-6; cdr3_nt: TGTGCCAGCAGCTTGTACGAGGATTCCTACGAGCAGTACTTC; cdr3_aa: CASSLYEDSYEQYF
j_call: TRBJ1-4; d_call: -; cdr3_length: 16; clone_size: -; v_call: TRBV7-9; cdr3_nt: TGTGCCAGCAGCTTCGATTGGGACTCAACTAATGAAAAACTGTTTTTT; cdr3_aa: CASSFDWDSTNEKLFF
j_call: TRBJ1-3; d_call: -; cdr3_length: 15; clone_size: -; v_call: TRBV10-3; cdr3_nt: TGTGCCATCAGTGAAGGGCCGGTGGGTGGAAACACCATATATTTT; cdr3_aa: CAISEGPVGGNTIYF
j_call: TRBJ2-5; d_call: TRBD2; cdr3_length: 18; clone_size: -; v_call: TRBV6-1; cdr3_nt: TGTGCCAGCAGTGCATTGAGCGGGGGGCAAATAGGTGGGGAGACCCAGTACTTC; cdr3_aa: CASSALSGGQIGGETQYF
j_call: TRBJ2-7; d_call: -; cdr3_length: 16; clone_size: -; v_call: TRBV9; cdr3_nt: TGTGCCAGCAGCGCCTACAATTCCGGGAAGGCCTACGAGCAGTACTTC; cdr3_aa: CASSAYNSGKAYEQYF
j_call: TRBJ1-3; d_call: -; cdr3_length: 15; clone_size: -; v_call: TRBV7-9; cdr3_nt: TGTGCCAGCAACATTCAAGGAGGCGCTGGAAACACCATATATTTT; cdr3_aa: CASNIQGGAGNTIYF
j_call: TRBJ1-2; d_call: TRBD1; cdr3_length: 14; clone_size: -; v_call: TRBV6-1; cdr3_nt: TGTGCCAGCAGTGCGACGGGACAGGGTCATGGCTACACCTTC; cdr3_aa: CASSATGQGHGYTF
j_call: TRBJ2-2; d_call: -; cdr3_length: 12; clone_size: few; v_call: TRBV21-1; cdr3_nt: TGTGCCAGCAGCAAAATCCTCGGGGAGCTGTTTTTT; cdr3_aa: CASSKILGELFF
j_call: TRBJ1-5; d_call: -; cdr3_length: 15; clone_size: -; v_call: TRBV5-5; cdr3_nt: TGTGCCAGCAGCTTGGAAGTGCAACCCTATCAGCCCCAGCATTTT; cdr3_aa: CASSLEVQPYQPQHF
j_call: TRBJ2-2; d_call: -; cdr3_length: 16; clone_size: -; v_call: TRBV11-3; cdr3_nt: TGTGCCAGCAGCTTATTGGTGGACACAAACACCGGGGAGCTGTTTTTT; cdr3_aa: CASSLLVDTNTGELFF
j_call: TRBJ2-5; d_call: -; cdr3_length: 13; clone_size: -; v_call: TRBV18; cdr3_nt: TGTGCCAGCTCATTTCGTACGGAGGAGACCCAGTACTTC; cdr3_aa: CASSFRTEETQYF
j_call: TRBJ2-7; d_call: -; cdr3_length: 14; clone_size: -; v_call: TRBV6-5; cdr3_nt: TGTGCCAGCAGTTACGGGACGGATGATGGCGAGCAGTACTTC; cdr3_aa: CASSYGTDDGEQYF
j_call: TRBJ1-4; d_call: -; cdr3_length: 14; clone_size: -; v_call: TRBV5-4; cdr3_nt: TGTGCCAGCAGCTTACAGGGTACGAATGAAAAACTGTTTTTT; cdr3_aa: CASSLQGTNEKLFF
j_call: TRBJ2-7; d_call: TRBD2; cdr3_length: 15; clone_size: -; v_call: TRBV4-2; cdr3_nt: TGTGCCAGCAGCCTTGGACTAGCGGAATCCTACGAGCAGTACTTC; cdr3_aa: CASSLGLAESYEQYF
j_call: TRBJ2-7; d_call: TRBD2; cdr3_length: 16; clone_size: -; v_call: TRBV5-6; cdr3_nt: TGTGCCAGCAGCTCCACCGGGACTAGCTGGTCTTACGAGCAGTACTTC; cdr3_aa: CASSSTGTSWSYEQYF
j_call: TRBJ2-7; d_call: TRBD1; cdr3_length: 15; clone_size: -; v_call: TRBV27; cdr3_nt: TGTGCCAGCAGTTCCCCCGGGACAGGGGGCCGCCAGCAGTACTTC; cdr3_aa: CASSSPGTGGRQQYF
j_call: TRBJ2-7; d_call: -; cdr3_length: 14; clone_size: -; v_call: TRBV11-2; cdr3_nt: TGTGCCAGCAGCTTAGCGCTAGGTTCTTACGAGCAGTACTTC; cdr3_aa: CASSLALGSYEQYF
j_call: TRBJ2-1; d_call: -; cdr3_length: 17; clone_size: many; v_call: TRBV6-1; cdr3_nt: TGTGCCAGCAGTGAAGCGGCCATCAGAGGGGTTTACAATGAGCAGTTCTTC; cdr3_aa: CASSEAAIRGVYNEQFF